These T cell receptor beta chains were read from a single sample in a study of blood T cell repertoires in COVID-19. The data were produced by immunoSEQ multiplex PCR, yet TCRdb's version contains in-frame clones alone and is incomplete. The table lists roughly 110,000 clones, approximately 78% of them singletons. Source material: peripheral blood. These receptors all come from a man between 65 and 80 years old with acute or convalescent COVID-19. The CDR3 runs from the conserved cysteine through the conserved F or W. Fields, in order: clone size, J gene, V gene, D gene, CDR3 protein, CDR3 DNA. D genes are given only for firm matches. For some rows the clone size is stated as once, few or many, or as a class when expanded; others skip it.

>few|TRBJ1-2|TRBV2|.
CASSDINYGYTF
TGTGCCAGCTCTGACATAAACTATGGCTACACCTTC
>.|TRBJ2-5|TRBV24-1|TRBD2
CATSEASGNQETQYF
TGTGCCACCAGTGAGGCTAGCGGGAACCAAGAGACCCAGTACTTC
>.|TRBJ1-6|TRBV7-9|TRBD1
CASRTGGTGASPLHF
TGTGCCAGCAGGACGGGGGGGACAGGGGCCTCACCCCTCCACTTT
>.|TRBJ2-7|TRBV28|TRBD1
CASSSPRDRGRSSRRYEQYF
TGTGCCAGCAGTTCCCCTCGGGACAGGGGGCGATCAAGTAGGAGATACGAGCAGTACTTC
>.|TRBJ2-7|TRBV2|TRBD2
CASRRTSGRNEQYF
TGTGCCAGCAGACGGACTAGCGGGAGGAACGAGCAGTACTTC
>few|TRBJ1-1|TRBV28|TRBD1
CASSAGQGWNTEAFF
TGTGCCAGCAGTGCTGGACAGGGCTGGAACACTGAAGCTTTCTTT
>.|TRBJ2-1|TRBV24-1|TRBD2
CATSAPSGRARNEQFF
TGTGCCACCAGTGCCCCAAGCGGGAGGGCCCGGAATGAGCAGTTCTTC
>few|TRBJ2-2|TRBV27|.
CASKASNTGELFF
TGTGCCAGCAAGGCTAGCAACACCGGGGAGCTGTTTTTT
>.|TRBJ2-7|TRBV7-9|.
CASSLAMTVTYEQYF
TGTGCCAGCAGCTTAGCCATGACAGTCACCTACGAGCAGTACTTC
>.|TRBJ1-1|TRBV2|.
CASSRRAVVNTEAFF
TGTGCCAGCTCGAGGAGGGCAGTTGTCAACACTGAAGCTTTCTTT
>.|TRBJ1-5|TRBV19|.
CASSIGRDQPQHF
TGTGCCAGTAGTATTGGGAGGGATCAGCCCCAGCATTTT
>.|TRBJ2-6|TRBV6-6|.
CASRDSSGANVLTF
TGTGCCAGCAGGGACAGCTCTGGGGCCAACGTCCTGACTTTC
>.|TRBJ2-3|TRBV27|TRBD2
CASSLSPAGGPGKADTQYF
TGTGCCAGCAGTTTATCCCCCGCGGGGGGGCCGGGTAAAGCAGATACGCAGTATTTT
>.|TRBJ2-1|TRBV18|.
CASSPALTGTMFF
TGTGCCAGCTCACCGGCCCTCACAGGGACTATGTTCTTC
>.|TRBJ1-4|TRBV5-1|TRBD1
CASSISGGGEKLFF
TGCGCCAGCAGCATCTCAGGGGGCGGGGAAAAACTGTTTTTT
>.|TRBJ2-7|TRBV7-8|.
CASSLGQQAVYEQYF
TGTGCCAGCAGCTTAGGACAGCAGGCGGTCTACGAGCAGTACTTC
>few|TRBJ2-1|TRBV28|TRBD2
CASTAGGDVNEQFF
TGTGCCAGCACTGCGGGGGGGGACGTCAATGAGCAGTTCTTC
>once|TRBJ1-4|TRBV19|.
CASRITDEKLFF
TGTGCCAGTCGGATAACAGATGAAAAACTGTTTTTT
>.|TRBJ2-1|TRBV6-5|.
CASPGQRISNEQFF
TGTGCCAGTCCTGGACAGCGGATTTCCAATGAGCAGTTCTTC
>.|TRBJ2-2|TRBV2|.
CAKRRDNTGELFF
TGTGCCAAACGGCGGGATAACACCGGGGAGCTGTTTTTT
>.|TRBJ1-5|TRBV6-5|TRBD1
CASGQGQPQHF
TGTGCCAGCGGACAGGGCCAGCCCCAGCATTTT
>.|TRBJ2-1|TRBV28|.
CASSLAPDSYNEQFF
TGTGCCAGCAGTTTGGCCCCGGACTCGTACAATGAGCAGTTCTTC
>.|TRBJ1-5|TRBV9|.
CASSAGDQPQHF
TGTGCCAGCAGCGCCGGGGATCAGCCCCAGCATTTT
>.|TRBJ1-6|TRBV9|.
CASSGPGPPLHF
TGTGCCAGCAGCGGCCCGGGTCCACCCCTCCACTTT
>.|TRBJ1-2|TRBV7-9|.
CASSLVDRNYGYTF
TGTGCCAGCAGCTTAGTTGACAGAAACTATGGCTACACCTTC
>.|TRBJ2-1|TRBV3-1/TRBV3-2|TRBD2
CASSQGTSGMSEQFF
TGTGCCAGCAGCCAAGGGACTAGCGGGATGAGTGAGCAGTTCTTC
>.|TRBJ1-5|TRBV6-1|.
CASSDIQGNQPQHF
TGTGCCAGCAGTGATATCCAGGGAAATCAGCCCCAGCATTTT
>.|TRBJ2-4|TRBV5-8|.
CASSPIGVAKNIQYF
TGTGCCAGCAGCCCCATAGGGGTCGCCAAAAACATTCAGTACTTC
>.|TRBJ2-2|TRBV28|.
CASSFQKGAANTGELFF
TGTGCCAGCAGTTTCCAAAAAGGGGCAGCAAACACCGGGGAGCTGTTTTTT